The 27 T cell receptor beta chains in this list originate from one sample, sequenced in a study of T cell changes during pregnancy in multiple sclerosis. TCRdb keeps only in-frame clones here, not all; method: immunoSEQ multiplex PCR. Seen here are some 60,000 clones, about 92% observed once, and the top ten hold under 2%. Source: peripheral blood, taken after pregnancy. The receptor source for this set is a female donor with multiple sclerosis, enrolled in a pregnancy study.

The J gene is TRBJ2-7, the V gene TRBV29-1; the match to TRBD2 covers 13 bases. After removal of 4 bases from V and 6 bases from J, the junction contained 9 bases not matched to a gene. The CDR3 has 15 residues. CDR1 and CDR2 from the germline V gene are SQVTM and ANQGSEA. CDR3 amino acids: CSVGVGLAGVSEQYF. CDR3 bases: TGCAGCGTTGGGGTCGGACTAGCGGGAGTAAGCGAGCAGTACTTC.

The V and J genes are TRBV28 and TRBJ2-1, with D possibly TRBD2 on 6 matching bases. The germline V and J ends were trimmed by 5 bases and 10 bases, with 15 bases remaining between them. CDR1 MDHEN and CDR2 SYDVKM come from the germline V gene. CDR3 length: 13 amino acids. The DNA for the CDR3 is TGTGCCAGCAGTATCGGGACTGCCCAGGAGCAGTTCTTC. This gives the protein CASSIGTAQEQFF.

The rearrangement uses TRBV9 and TRBJ2-1; a weak D match, TRBD2 (6 bases). The CDR3 is 17 amino acids. V was cut by 0 bases and J by 2 bases, with 15 bases left in between. Germline assignment: CDR1 SGDLS and CDR2 YYNGEE. CDR3 sequence: CASSVDPPGATYNEQFF. The CDR3 DNA is TGTGCCAGCAGCGTAGACCCCCCGGGAGCTACCTACAATGAGCAGTTCTTC.

This chain links TRBV11-3 with TRBJ2-7; 10 bases fit TRBD2. Germline CDR1 is SGHNT and CDR2 is YENEEA. The CDR3 runs to 14 residues. J gave up 3 bases and V 5 bases, and 4 bases lay outside the gene matches. CDR3 sequence reads: CASSEPSGSYEQYF. The CDR3 DNA is TGTGCCAGCAGCGAACCTAGCGGGAGCTACGAGCAGTACTTC.

The CDR3 nucleotides read TGTGCCAGCAGCCAAGAGGTAGGGGTGAATGAGCAGTTCTTC. It yields the protein CASSQEVGVNEQFF. The genes are TRBV4-2 and TRBJ2-1, with D possibly matching TRBD1 (5 bases). The germline gives CDR1 LGHNA, CDR2 YNFKEQ. The CDR3 runs to 14 residues. The V end was cut by 0 bases, the J end by 7 bases, with 10 bases between.

The chain has TRBV18 and TRBJ1-2, with D perhaps matching TRBD1 (6 bases). The CDR3 is made up of 16 amino acids. V gave up 3 bases and J gave up 3 bases, with 17 bases separating them. Germline assignment: CDR1 KGHSH and CDR2 LQKENI. CDR3 region: CASSPPKTGWDYGYTF. For the CDR3, the DNA is TGTGCCAGCTCACCCCCTAAAACAGGGTGGGACTATGGCTACACCTTC.

This clone came up once. This chain joins TRBV11-3 and TRBJ2-1; TRBD2 matches 7 bases. Germline loops: CDR1 SGHNT, CDR2 YENEEA. V lost 5 bases to trimming and J lost 5 bases; unmatched junction nucleotides: 6. The length of the CDR3 is 14 residues. This CDR3 is CASSTGLQNNEQFF. The CDR3 DNA reads TGTGCCAGCAGCACGGGACTACAGAACAATGAGCAGTTCTTC.

The chain recombines TRBV6-6 with TRBJ1-3; unclear D gene. The CDR3 runs 15 residues. Trimming pared 4 bases from V and 0 bases from J, leaving 10 bases between. Looked up from germline, CDR1 is MNHNY and CDR2 is SVGAGI (reference sequence). CDR3 bases: TGTGCCAGCAGTTTCAACAGCCTCTCTGGAAACACCATATATTTT. Residues: CASSFNSLSGNTIYF.

The CDR3 region has the DNA TGTGCCACCAAAGCCCCCGGGACTAGCGGGGTCAATGAGCAGTTCTTC. Its protein product is CATKAPGTSGVNEQFF. This rearrangement joins TRBV2 to TRBJ2-1, with TRBD2 matching 13 bases. CDR3 size: 16 residues. V trimming: 10 bases; J trimming: 6 bases; junction bases outside the gene matches: 12. CDR1 is SNHLY and CDR2 is FYNNEI in the germline V gene.

The rearrangement links TRBV28 to TRBJ1-1; tentatively, D is TRBD1 (6 bases). The CDR3 covers 14 residues. V gave up 3 bases and J gave up 11 bases, with 19 bases separating them. In germline, CDR1 is MDHEN, CDR2 SYDVKM. CDR3 protein: CASSFAGAVHRAFF. Here the CDR3 DNA reads TGTGCCAGCAGTTTTGCGGGGGCAGTGCATAGGGCTTTCTTT.

The chain employs TRBV6-4 and TRBJ2-5, with 14 bases lining up with TRBD2. The CDR3 length is 15 residues. Unmatched junction bases numbered 6, after V lost 8 bases and J lost 4 bases. Per the germline V gene, CDR1 is MRHNA and CDR2 is SNTAGT. The CDR3 DNA sequence: TGTGCCAGCTCCTCGGGACTAGCGGGAGCAGAGACCCAGTACTTC. It specifies CASSSGLAGAETQYF.

The DNA of the CDR3 is TGTGCCAGTAGTATAGTACTCGGCGGGAGGGCCCGAAATGAGCTGTTTTTT. Its protein product is CASSIVLGGRARNELFF. The V gene is TRBV19, the J gene TRBJ2-2; TRBD2 matches at 9 bases. Germline V gene sequence: CDR1 LNHDA, CDR2 SQIVND (reference sequence). This CDR3 contains 17 residues. Trimming took 1 base from V and 11 from J; bases not matched to a gene: 14.

This rearrangement joins TRBV28 to TRBJ1-2, with TRBD1 as a possible D gene (6 bases). CDR1 MDHEN and CDR2 SYDVKM come from the germline V gene. This CDR3 comprises 14 residues. The V end lost 2 bases, the J end lost 1 base, and 8 bases lay between the germline ends. CDR3 sequence: CASSLLQGNYGYTF. In DNA, the CDR3 is TGTGCCAGCAGTTTACTACAGGGTAACTATGGCTACACCTTC.

The chain has TRBV27 and TRBJ2-7; D perhaps matches TRBD2 (6 bases). This CDR3 spans 15 amino acids. The germline V gene has CDR1 MNHEY and CDR2 SMNVEV (reference sequence). The V and J ends lost 6 bases and 3 bases respectively, with 18 bases between them. CDR3 coding DNA: TGTGCCAGCAGCCTAGGGACTCTCAAGCACTACGAGCAGTACTTC. The encoded protein is CASSLGTLKHYEQYF.

This chain joins TRBV6-4 and TRBJ2-3, with D unresolved. Trimming stripped 9 bases from V and 3 bases from J, with 13 bases between. This CDR3 has 13 residues. Germline V gene data show CDR1 as MRHNA and CDR2 as SNTAGT. The CDR3 sequence: CARPGTVTDTQYF. The CDR3 DNA is TGTGCCAGACCCGGCACAGTAACAGATACGCAGTATTTT.

This chain connects TRBV4-3 to TRBJ2-3, with D tentatively TRBD2 (6 bases). V dropped 0 bases and J dropped 0 bases, with 16 bases sitting between them. CDR1 is LGHNA, CDR2 YSLEER, per germline. The CDR3 spans 18 residues. CDR3 sequence (DNA): TGCGCCAGCAGCCAAGATCTGGTTCGGGGGTCTAGCACAGATACGCAGTATTTT. Translating gives CASSQDLVRGSSTDTQYF.

This chain connects TRBV10-1 to TRBJ1-4, with D possibly matching TRBD1 (6 bases). The CDR3 extends over 12 amino acids. Germline assignment: CDR1 WNHNN and CDR2 SYGVQD (reference sequence). The CDR3 DNA reads TGCTTACCGGGGGGCCATAATGAAAAACTGTTTTTT. Protein product: CLPGGHNEKLFF.

V usage is TRBV9 and J usage is TRBJ1-2; TRBD1 aligns across 7 bases. Germline V gives CDR1 SGDLS, CDR2 YYNGEE. V lost 3 bases to trimming and J lost 5 bases; unmatched junction nucleotides: 10. The CDR3 totals 15 residues. The CDR3 DNA is TGTGCCAGCAGCGAAACAGGGGAACCTGGGTATGGCTACACCTTC. Residues: CASSETGEPGYGYTF.

The rearrangement uses TRBV2 and TRBJ2-3; 7 bases match TRBD2. CDR1 and CDR2 (germline): SNHLY, FYNNEI. With V trimmed by 6 bases and J by 1 base, 4 bases remained unmatched. The CDR3 contains 14 residues. CDR3 coding DNA: TGTGCCAGCAGCCCGGGGGGAGGCACAGATACGCAGTATTTT. It translates to CASSPGGGTDTQYF.

J is TRBJ2-3 and V is TRBV9; TRBD2 matches at 9 bases. CDR3 size: 15 residues. Trimming at V came to 3 bases and at J to 2 bases, leaving 4 bases not matched to a gene. Per the germline V gene, CDR1 is SGDLS and CDR2 is YYNGEE. CDR3 nucleotide sequence: TGTGCCAGCAGCGCCCGGACTAGCGACACAGATACGCAGTATTTT. It specifies CASSARTSDTDTQYF. Variable domain in full (rest from reference TRBV9 and TRBJ2-3): DSGVTQTPKHLITATGQRVTLRCSPRSGDLSVYWYQQSLDQGLQFLIQYYNGEERAKGNILERFSAQQFPDLHSELNLSSLELGDSALYFCASSARTSDTDTQYFGPGTRLTVL.

This chain uses TRBV27 with TRBJ2-4; D is perhaps TRBD2 (5 bases). V was pared by 7 bases and J by 3 bases, with 22 bases between. This CDR3 is built from 17 residues. CDR1 is MNHEY and CDR2 is SMNVEV in the germline V gene (reference sequence). CDR3 in amino acids: CASTVTRRPALKNIQYF. DNA for the CDR3: TGTGCCAGCACCGTCACACGGAGGCCTGCCCTCAAAAACATTCAGTACTTC.

This clone appeared a single time. V and J are TRBV6-5 and TRBJ2-7, with D possibly TRBD1 on 6 matching bases. The CDR3 is 13 amino acids. Germline loops: CDR1 MNHEY, CDR2 SVGAGI. Trimming stripped 5 bases from V and 6 bases from J, with 14 bases between. CDR3 coding DNA: TGTGCCAGCAGTCCTCCCAGGGGTGGCGAGCAGTACTTC. As protein: CASSPPRGGEQYF.

DNA of the CDR3: TGTGCCAGCAGCGAGACAGGGGTGGGGAACACTGAAGCTTTCTTT. Translation gives CASSETGVGNTEAFF. The chain joins TRBV9 to TRBJ1-1; 8 bases are a match to TRBD1. V lost 3 bases and J lost 1; bases outside the gene matches: 5. The length of the CDR3 is 15 residues. Germline assignment: CDR1 SGDLS and CDR2 YYNGEE.

The genes are TRBV5-1 and TRBJ2-7; 7 bases match TRBD2. The germline V gene encodes CDR1 SGHRS and CDR2 YFSETQ. CDR3 size: 14 residues. J lost 5 bases, V lost 0 bases, and 5 bases had no gene match. CDR3 DNA: TGCGCCAGCAGCTTGGGCGGGAGTATCAACGAGCAGTACTTC. It specifies CASSLGGSINEQYF.

This chain uses TRBV5-6 with TRBJ2-1, with D perhaps matching TRBD1 (6 bases). Trimming pared 6 bases from V and 5 bases from J, leaving 21 bases between. The CDR3 covers 16 residues. Germline V gives CDR1 SGHDT, CDR2 YYEEEE. For the CDR3, the DNA is TGTGCCAGCACCTTTGGGAAATGGGGGCCGAACAATGAGCAGTTCTTC. Translating it yields CASTFGKWGPNNEQFF. Looking up the rest from reference TRBV5-6 and TRBJ2-1 gives the full variable domain: DAGVTQSPTHLIKTRGQQVTLRCSPKSGHDTVSWYQQALGQGPQFIFQYYEEEERQRGNFPDRFSGHQFPNYSSELNVNALLLGDSALYLCASTFGKWGPNNEQFFGPGTRLTVL.

This rearrangement joins TRBV5-1 to TRBJ2-5; TRBD1 matches 7 bases. Germline V gene data show CDR1 as SGHRS and CDR2 as YFSETQ. The length of the CDR3 is 14 residues. The V gene end was trimmed by 4 bases and the J gene end by 5 bases; junction bases not matched to a gene: 8. CDR3 sequence (DNA): TGCGCCAGCAGCAAAAGGGGGCAGGTGGAGACCCAGTACTTC. Its protein is CASSKRGQVETQYF. Variable domain in full (rest from reference TRBV5-1 and TRBJ2-5): KAGVTQTPRYLIKTRGQQVTLSCSPISGHRSVSWYQQTPGQGLQFLFEYFSETQRNKGNFPGRFSGRQFSNSRSEMNVSTLELGDSALYLCASSKRGQVETQYFGPGTRLLVL.

This chain uses TRBV10-1 with TRBJ2-1, with 8 bases identical to TRBD2. The germline CDR1 and CDR2 sequences are WNHNN and SYGVQD (reference sequence). V lost 2 bases and J lost 0; bases outside the gene matches: 3. CDR3 length: 16 residues. In DNA, the CDR3 is TGCGCCAGCAGTGAGCCACTAGCGGACTCCTACAATGAGCAGTTCTTC. This translates into CASSEPLADSYNEQFF.